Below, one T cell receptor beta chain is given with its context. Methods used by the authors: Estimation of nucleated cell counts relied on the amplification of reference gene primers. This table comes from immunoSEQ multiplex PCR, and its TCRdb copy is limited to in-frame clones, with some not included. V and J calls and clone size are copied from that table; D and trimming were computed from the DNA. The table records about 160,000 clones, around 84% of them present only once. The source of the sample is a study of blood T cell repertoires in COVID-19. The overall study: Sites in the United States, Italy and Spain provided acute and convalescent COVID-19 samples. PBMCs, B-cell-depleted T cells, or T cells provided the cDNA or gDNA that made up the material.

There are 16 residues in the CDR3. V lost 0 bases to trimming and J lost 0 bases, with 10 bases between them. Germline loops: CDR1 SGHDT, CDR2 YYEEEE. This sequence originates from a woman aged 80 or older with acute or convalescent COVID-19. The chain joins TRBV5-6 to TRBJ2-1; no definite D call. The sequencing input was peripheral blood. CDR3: CASSLDSPSSYNEQFF. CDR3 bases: TGTGCCAGCAGCTTGGACTCCCCGAGCTCCTACAATGAGCAGTTCTTC.